This T cell receptor beta chain was observed in a study of control samples from healthy donors and cancer patients. Produced via immunoSEQ multiplex PCR; TCRdb's table is partial and in-frame only. The data show 150,000 to 200,000 clones, roughly nine tenths seen once. Trimming pared 0 bases from V and 0 bases from J, leaving 9 bases between. CDR1 and CDR2 (germline): SGHTA, FQGNSA. CDR3 length: 15 residues. The genes are TRBV7-2 and TRBJ2-7, with D maybe TRBD1 (5 bases). Sequences were obtained from blood. The TCR comes from a man in his thirties or forties in good health. The CDR3 nucleotides are TGTGCCAGCAGCTTAGCGGGGCTGAGCTCCTACGAGCAGTACTTC. This codes for CASSLAGLSSYEQYF.